What follows are 22 T cell receptor beta chains derived from one specimen sequenced in a study of naive and memory T cell subsets. General study findings and limits: Especially in CD8 cells, naive repertoires contained a few larger clonotypes, possibly CD45RA-re-expressing memory cells.

An equimolar mix of two oligonucleotides served as the beta constant-region primer for TRBC1 and TRBC2. Four rounds of PCR amplified the ligated cDNA using nested alpha and beta constant-region primers plus SP2. TCRdb passed the UMI-ligation and nested PCR reads through MiXCR, listing each CDR3 protein once. The data contain over 100,000 distinct CDR3 sequences, 13% to 15% of them seen just once; the ten biggest clones take up about 3%. Which antigens these TCRs recognize remains unknown. Sequenced input: naive CD8+ T cells from blood. The receptors derive from a human donor in good health.

Only a few counts were recorded for this clonotype. The CDR3 sequence: CASSLEGRSYEQYF. CDR3 in DNA: TGTGCCAGCAGTTTAGAGGGGCGGTCCTACGAGCAGTACTTC. The J gene is TRBJ2-7, the V gene TRBV12-3 or TRBV12-4; a possible D gene is TRBD1 (5 bases). The V gene lost 1 base and the J gene lost 1 base, with 8 bases spanning the gap. CDR3 size: 14 residues.

In this sample, this clonotype turned up a few times. The genes are TRBV24-1 and TRBJ2-7; D is perhaps TRBD2 (5 bases). Per the germline V gene, CDR1 is KGHDR and CDR2 is SFDVKD. The CDR3 runs to 14 residues. The V gene lost 3 bases and the J gene lost 1 base, with 9 bases spanning the gap. CDR3 in amino acids: CATSDTGVSYEQYF. CDR3 sequence (DNA): TGTGCCACCAGTGATACCGGGGTTTCCTACGAGCAGTACTTC.

This clonotype was found a few times. V usage is TRBV2 and J usage is TRBJ1-1; D is possibly TRBD1 (6 bases). This CDR3 is built from 17 residues. Germline lookup yields CDR1 SNHLY and CDR2 FYNNEI. With 7 bases removed from V and 2 bases from J, the gap between germline ends came to 23 bases. The CDR3 nucleotides are TGTGCCAGCACTGGGTCGCGACAGGTAAAAGAAAACACTGAAGCTTTCTTT. Its translation is CASTGSRQVKENTEAFF.

This clonotype was detected ten times or more. The chain joins TRBV19 to TRBJ2-1; maybe TRBD2 (6 bases). Germline CDR1 and CDR2: LNHDA and SQIVND (reference sequence). Trimming removed 7 bases at V and 3 bases at J, with 13 bases between. The CDR3 has 14 amino acids. The CDR3: CASMPGLGYNEQFF. CDR3 coding DNA: TGTGCCAGTATGCCGGGACTGGGCTACAATGAGCAGTTCTTC.

This clonotype was picked up a small number of times. CDR3 amino acids: CASSLEGYGYTF. The CDR3 coding sequence is TGTGCCAGCAGCTTAGAAGGCTATGGCTACACCTTC. The V call is TRBV7-9, the J call TRBJ1-2; no clear D gene. This CDR3 is 12 amino acids long. Germline V lookup: CDR1 SEHNR, CDR2 FQNEAQ (reference sequence). The V gene lost 1 base and the J gene lost 4 bases, with 4 bases spanning the gap. Supplemented by reference TRBV7-9 and TRBJ1-2, the full variable domain reads DTGVSQNPRHKITKRGQNVTFRCDPISEHNRLYWYRQTLGQGPEFLTYFQNEAQLEKSRLLSDRFSAERPKGSFSTLEIQRTEQGDSAMYLCASSLEGYGYTFGSGTRLTVV.

J is TRBJ1-4 and V is TRBV15; D might be TRBD1 (6 bases). The CDR3 loop spans 17 amino acids. In germline, CDR1 is LNHNV, CDR2 YYDKDF (reference sequence). Deletions cut 1 base from V and 7 bases from J, with 19 bases between. DNA of the CDR3: TGTGCCACCAGCAGAGTCCCCCTGCACAGGGTTGGTGAAAAACTGTTTTTT. It codes for CATSRVPLHRVGEKLFF. Full variable domain (outside the CDR3, taken from reference TRBV15 and TRBJ1-4): DAMVIQNPRYQVTQFGKPVTLSCSQTLNHNVMYWYQQKSSQAPKLLFHYYDKDFNNEADTPDNFQSRRPNTSFCFLDIRSPGLGDTAMYLCATSRVPLHRVGEKLFFGSGTQLSVL.

The chain couples TRBV20-1 to TRBJ1-1, with a tentative D call TRBD1 (6 bases). CDR3 length equals 12 residues. The V and J ends lost 0 bases and 8 bases respectively, with 10 bases between them. The germline CDR1 and CDR2 sequences are DFQATT and SNEGSKA (reference sequence). CDR3 loop: CSARDGGREAFF. The CDR3 nucleotides are TGCAGTGCTAGAGATGGGGGCAGGGAAGCTTTCTTT.

This chain joins TRBV18 and TRBJ2-5; no reliable D call. The CDR3 runs 12 residues. Germline values: CDR1 KGHSH, CDR2 LQKENI. The ends were cut back, 0 bases at V and 5 bases at J, with 4 bases in the middle. For the CDR3, the DNA is TGTGCCAGCTCACCACCGCTGGAGACCCAGTACTTC. This codes for CASSPPLETQYF.

This clonotype was recorded a few times. CDR3 amino acids: CAWTAMNTEAFF. In DNA form, the CDR3 reads TGTGCCTGGACCGCAATGAACACTGAAGCTTTCTTT. The chain combines TRBV30 with TRBJ1-1, with D uncertain. This CDR3 has 12 residues. Germline CDR1 GTSNPN, CDR2 SVGIG (reference sequence). V lost 4 bases and J lost 0, with 6 bases in between.

This clonotype turned up a few times. This chain uses TRBV12-3 or TRBV12-4 with TRBJ2-4; the D gene is possibly TRBD2 (5 bases). Between the trimmed V and J ends, which lost 6 bases and 14 bases, there was a span of 17 bases. The CDR3 runs 12 residues. The CDR3 bases are TGTGCCAGCAGCCCACCCGGAGGCGGCGAGTACTTC. It codes for CASSPPGGGEYF.

This clonotype was counted a few times. The V call is TRBV5-5, the J call TRBJ2-1, with no clear D. Germline CDR1 reads SGHKS; CDR2 reads YYEKEE (reference sequence). V was trimmed by 4 bases and J by 4 bases, leaving 12 bases between them. The CDR3 spans 14 residues. CDR3 in amino acids: CASSLKTPYNEQFF. The CDR3 DNA sequence: TGTGCCAGCAGCCTCAAAACCCCGTACAATGAGCAGTTCTTC.

The V gene is TRBV20-1, the J gene TRBJ1-1, with TRBD1 as a possible D gene (5 bases). The V end was cut by 6 bases, the J end by 3 bases, with 17 bases between. The CDR3 is made up of 14 amino acids. Per the germline V gene, CDR1 is DFQATT and CDR2 is SNEGSKA (reference sequence). This chain's CDR3 is CSAKGTEAYTEAFF. CDR3 sequence (DNA): TGCAGTGCAAAAGGGACGGAGGCGTACACTGAAGCTTTCTTT.

This rearrangement joins TRBV4-3 to TRBJ1-5, with D uncertain. In germline, CDR1 is LGHNA, CDR2 YSLEER. The CDR3 runs 15 residues. Trimming left V 3 bases short and J 2 bases short, with 11 bases between. The CDR3 DNA sequence: TGCGCCAGCAGCCAGGGGTTCTGGGGCAATCAGCCCCAGCATTTT. Translating gives CASSQGFWGNQPQHF.

This clonotype was detected only a few times. J is TRBJ2-3 and V is TRBV3-1; unclear D gene. Germline V gene lookup returns CDR1 LGHDT and CDR2 YNNKEL (reference sequence). V dropped 0 bases and J dropped 4 bases, with 5 bases sitting between them. The CDR3 runs to 13 residues. CDR3 sequence reads: CASSQEGADTQYF. In DNA, the CDR3 is TGTGCCAGCAGCCAAGAGGGCGCAGATACGCAGTATTTT.

The rearrangement uses TRBV30 and TRBJ1-4; D perhaps matches TRBD1 (5 bases). The CDR3 is made up of 10 amino acids. V dropped 5 bases and J dropped 10 bases, with 8 bases sitting between them. Germline V CDR1 and CDR2: GTSNPN, SVGIG (reference sequence). CDR3 DNA: TGTGCCTGGGGCACAGGAAAACTGTTTTTT. It codes for CAWGTGKLFF.

Points on this clonotype: One end of the junction does not line up with germline, which may come from a read error. The chain is built from TRBV7-7 and TRBJ2-5; D is unresolved. The CDR3 totals 12 residues. Germline V CDR1 and CDR2: SSHAT, FNYEAQ (reference sequence). CDR3 in DNA: TGTGCTAGCAGCTTATGGGGAGAGACCCAGTACTTC. Translation: CASSLWGETQYF.

The chain links TRBV20-1 to TRBJ1-4, with a possible D match to TRBD1 (6 bases). The CDR3 has 15 amino acids. Germline values: CDR1 DFQATT, CDR2 SNEGSKA (reference sequence). The V end lost 2 bases, the J end lost 5 bases, and 15 bases lay between the germline ends. The CDR3: CSARPGSDRNEKLFF. In DNA, the CDR3 is TGCAGTGCTAGACCCGGTTCAGACAGGAATGAAAAACTGTTTTTT.

This clonotype was seen a few times. V gene TRBV29-1 combines with J gene TRBJ2-5, with TRBD2 matching 9 bases. This CDR3 contains 13 residues. V was pared by 8 bases and J by 5 bases, with 9 bases of the junction left unmatched. Germline CDR1 and CDR2: SQVTM and ANQGSEA. The CDR3 loop is CSFSGGGGETQYF. Here the CDR3 DNA reads TGCAGCTTTAGCGGGGGCGGTGGGGAGACCCAGTACTTC. Full variable domain (rest looked up from reference TRBV29-1 and TRBJ2-5): SAVISQKPSRDICQRGTSLTIQCQVDSQVTMMFWYRQQPGQSLTLIATANQGSEATYESGFVIDKFPISRPNLTFSTLTVSNMSPEDSSIYLCSFSGGGGETQYFGPGTRLLVL.

J is TRBJ2-2 and V is TRBV5-1; D is perhaps TRBD1 (6 bases). The CDR3 extends over 14 amino acids. Trimming cost V 5 bases and J 3 bases, with 11 bases left between them. Germline CDR1 and CDR2: SGHRS and YFSETQ. This CDR3 reads CASSRPGDTGELFF. The DNA for the CDR3 is TGCGCCAGCAGTAGGCCAGGGGACACCGGGGAGCTGTTTTTT.

This clonotype has just a few counts. The chain joins TRBV7-2 to TRBJ2-1, with 9 bases matching TRBD1. The J segment lost 4 bases and the V segment lost 7 bases, leaving 11 bases of the junction unmatched. Looked up from germline, CDR1 is SGHTA and CDR2 is FQGNSA. CDR3 length: 16 amino acids. The CDR3, as DNA: TGTGCCAGCAAACCGACCGGGACAGGGTCGTACAATGAGCAGTTCTTC. This translates into CASKPTGTGSYNEQFF.

This clonotype was seen only a few times. The gene calls are TRBV12-3 or TRBV12-4 and TRBJ2-3, with D unresolved. Trimming removed 4 bases at V and 3 bases at J, with 14 bases between. This CDR3 spans 15 amino acids. CDR3 loop: CASSSTSPRTDTQYF. In DNA, the CDR3 is TGTGCCAGCAGTTCAACGAGCCCAAGGACAGATACGCAGTATTTT.

This chain joins TRBV19 and TRBJ1-1; possible D gene TRBD1, 5 bases. This CDR3 has 14 residues. V dropped 10 bases and J dropped 1 base, with 16 bases sitting between them. Germline loops: CDR1 LNHDA, CDR2 SQIVND (reference sequence). CDR3 protein: CATLRDQGNTEAFF. The CDR3 nucleotides are TGTGCCACCCTAAGAGATCAGGGGAACACTGAAGCTTTCTTT.